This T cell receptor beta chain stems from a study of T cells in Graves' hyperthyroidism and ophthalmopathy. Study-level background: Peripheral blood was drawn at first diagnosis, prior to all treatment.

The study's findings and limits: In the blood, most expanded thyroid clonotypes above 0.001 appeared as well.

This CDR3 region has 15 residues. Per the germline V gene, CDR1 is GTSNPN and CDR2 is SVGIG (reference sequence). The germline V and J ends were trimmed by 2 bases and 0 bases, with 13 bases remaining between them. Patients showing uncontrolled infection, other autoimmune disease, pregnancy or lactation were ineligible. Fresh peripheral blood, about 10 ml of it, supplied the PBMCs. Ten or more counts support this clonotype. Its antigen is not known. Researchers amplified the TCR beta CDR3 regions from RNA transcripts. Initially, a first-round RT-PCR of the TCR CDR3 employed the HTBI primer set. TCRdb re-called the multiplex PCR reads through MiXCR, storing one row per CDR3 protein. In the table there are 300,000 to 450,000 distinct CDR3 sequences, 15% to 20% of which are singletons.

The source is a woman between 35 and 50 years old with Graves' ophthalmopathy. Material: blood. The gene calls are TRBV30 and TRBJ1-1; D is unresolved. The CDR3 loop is CAWSKEGRMNTEAFF. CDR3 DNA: TGTGCCTGGAGTAAGGAGGGTAGAATGAACACTGAAGCTTTCTTT.